These T cell receptor beta chains were read from a single sample in a study of post-analysis software for immune sequencing data. In TCRdb, the PCR reads were re-called with MiXCR into one record per CDR3 protein. The data show a few hundred thousand distinct CDR3 sequences, with about 40% seen just once and less than 6% held by the top ten. Material: blood. These receptors were collected from a girl aged 5-17 years with multiple sclerosis. Each CDR3 is given with its conserved first and last residue. The D gene is left open where the match is weak. Part of the rows lack a size; the others show once, few, many or a class for expanded clones.

CDR3aa: CSASGGAAYNEQFF
CDR3nt: TGCAGTGCTAGCGGGGGGGCGGCCTACAATGAGCAGTTCTTC
d_gene: TRBD2
abundance: .
j_gene: TRBJ2-1
v_gene: TRBV20-1

CDR3aa: CASSLGLGLIDTQYF
CDR3nt: TGCGCCAGCAGCTTGGGGCTAGGCCTCATTGATACGCAGTATTTT
d_gene: .
abundance: few
j_gene: TRBJ2-3
v_gene: TRBV5-1

CDR3aa: CASSFLEGRGTWATEAFF
CDR3nt: TGTGCCAGCAGTTTTTTAGAGGGCAGGGGGACTTGGGCCACTGAAGCTTTCTTT
d_gene: TRBD1
abundance: few
j_gene: TRBJ1-1
v_gene: TRBV28

CDR3aa: CSVESARRAYNEQFF
CDR3nt: TGCAGCGTTGAATCCGCGCGCAGGGCCTACAATGAGCAGTTCTTC
d_gene: .
abundance: many
j_gene: TRBJ2-1
v_gene: TRBV29-1

CDR3aa: CAISEPAGGAGNSPLHF
CDR3nt: TGTGCCATCAGTGAGCCCGCTGGGGGTGCGGGGAATTCACCCCTCCACTTT
d_gene: .
abundance: few
j_gene: TRBJ1-6
v_gene: TRBV10-3

CDR3aa: CASRSLTHSYNEQFF
CDR3nt: TGTGCCAGCAGAAGCTTAACGCACTCCTACAATGAGCAGTTCTTC
d_gene: .
abundance: .
j_gene: TRBJ2-1
v_gene: TRBV28

CDR3aa: CASRPSGTGSDTQYF
CDR3nt: TGTGCCAGCAGGCCCTCCGGGACAGGGTCAGATACGCAGTATTTT
d_gene: TRBD1
abundance: many
j_gene: TRBJ2-3
v_gene: TRBV7-6

CDR3aa: CASSLEGFPPGSSYEQYF
CDR3nt: TGCGCCAGCAGCCTGGAGGGATTTCCCCCGGGTTCCTCCTACGAGCAGTACTTC
d_gene: .
abundance: .
j_gene: TRBJ2-7
v_gene: TRBV5-1

CDR3aa: CATRLRLRGGHNEQFF
CDR3nt: TGTGCCACCAGGCTCCGCTTGCGGGGGGGTCATAATGAGCAGTTCTTC
d_gene: TRBD2
abundance: .
j_gene: TRBJ2-1
v_gene: TRBV2

CDR3aa: CSVEGGASGITGELFF
CDR3nt: TGCAGCGTTGAAGGGGGCGCTAGCGGGATAACCGGGGAGCTGTTTTTT
d_gene: TRBD2
abundance: .
j_gene: TRBJ2-2
v_gene: TRBV29-1

CDR3aa: CAIRLPGEDGYTF
CDR3nt: TGTGCCATCAGATTGCCGGGGGAAGATGGCTACACCTTC
d_gene: .
abundance: .
j_gene: TRBJ1-2
v_gene: TRBV10-3

CDR3aa: CASSPLSTSLDTQYF
CDR3nt: TGTGCCAGCAGCCCCCTCTCGACCAGCCTAGATACGCAGTATTTT
d_gene: .
abundance: many
j_gene: TRBJ2-3
v_gene: TRBV7-3

CDR3aa: CASGSWQGTGGELFF
CDR3nt: TGTGCCAGCGGATCCTGGCAGGGCACCGGCGGGGAGCTGTTTTTT
d_gene: .
abundance: .
j_gene: TRBJ2-2
v_gene: TRBV3-1

CDR3aa: CASSRGPWETQYF
CDR3nt: TGTGCCAGCAGCCGGGGGCCCTGGGAGACCCAGTACTTC
d_gene: .
abundance: many
j_gene: TRBJ2-5
v_gene: TRBV5-8

CDR3aa: CASSWADRNTEAFF
CDR3nt: TGCGCCAGCAGCTGGGCGGACAGGAACACTGAAGCTTTCTTT
d_gene: .
abundance: .
j_gene: TRBJ1-1
v_gene: TRBV5-1

CDR3aa: CASSFWGTGEETQYF
CDR3nt: TGTGCCAGCAGTTTTTGGGGGACAGGGGAAGAGACCCAGTACTTC
d_gene: TRBD1
abundance: few
j_gene: TRBJ2-5
v_gene: TRBV28

CDR3aa: CSADPRGGGTDTQYF
CDR3nt: TGCAGTGCAGATCCGCGCGGGGGAGGCACAGATACGCAGTATTTT
d_gene: TRBD2
abundance: many
j_gene: TRBJ2-3
v_gene: TRBV20-1

CDR3aa: CASSLDRGAQETQYF
CDR3nt: TGCGCCAGCAGCTTGGACAGGGGAGCCCAAGAGACCCAGTACTTC
d_gene: TRBD1
abundance: many
j_gene: TRBJ2-5
v_gene: TRBV5-1

CDR3aa: CASSYSDVSSYGYTF
CDR3nt: TGTGCCAGCAGTTACTCGGATGTGTCCTCTTATGGCTACACCTTC
d_gene: .
abundance: .
j_gene: TRBJ1-2
v_gene: TRBV6-6

CDR3aa: CASSHLAGGQNIQYF
CDR3nt: TGCGCCAGCAGCCACCTAGCGGGGGGGCAGAACATTCAGTACTTC
d_gene: TRBD2
abundance: many
j_gene: TRBJ2-4
v_gene: TRBV4-1

CDR3aa: CASTWTRSSYNEQFF
CDR3nt: TGTGCCAGCACCTGGACAAGGAGCTCCTACAATGAGCAGTTCTTC
d_gene: .
abundance: few
j_gene: TRBJ2-1
v_gene: TRBV6-1

CDR3aa: CSARRTGDPAYEQYF
CDR3nt: TGCAGTGCTAGAAGAACAGGGGACCCCGCCTACGAGCAGTACTTC
d_gene: TRBD1
abundance: once
j_gene: TRBJ2-7
v_gene: TRBV20-1

CDR3aa: CAWRTEGQGNTEAFF
CDR3nt: TGTGCCTGGAGAACTGAGGGACAGGGGAACACTGAAGCTTTCTTT
d_gene: TRBD1
abundance: many
j_gene: TRBJ1-1
v_gene: TRBV30